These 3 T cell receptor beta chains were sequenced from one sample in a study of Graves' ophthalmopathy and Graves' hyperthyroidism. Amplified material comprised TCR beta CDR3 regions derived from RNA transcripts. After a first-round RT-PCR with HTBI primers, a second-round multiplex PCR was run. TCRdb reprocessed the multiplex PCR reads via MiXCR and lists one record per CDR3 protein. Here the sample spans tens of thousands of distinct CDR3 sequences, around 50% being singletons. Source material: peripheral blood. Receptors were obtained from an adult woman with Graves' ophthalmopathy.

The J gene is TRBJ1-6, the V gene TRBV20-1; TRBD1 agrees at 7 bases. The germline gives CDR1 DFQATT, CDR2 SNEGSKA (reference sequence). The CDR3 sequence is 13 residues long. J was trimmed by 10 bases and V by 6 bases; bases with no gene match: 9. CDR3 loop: CSARDSLYSPLHF. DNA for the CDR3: TGCAGTGCGAGGGACAGCCTCTACTCACCCCTCCACTTT.

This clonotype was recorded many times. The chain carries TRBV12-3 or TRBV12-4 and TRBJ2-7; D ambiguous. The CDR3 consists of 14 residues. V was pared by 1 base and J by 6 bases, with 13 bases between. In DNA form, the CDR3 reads TGTGCCAGCAGTTTAGAGGGTGTCGTGACCGAGCAGTACTTC. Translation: CASSLEGVVTEQYF.

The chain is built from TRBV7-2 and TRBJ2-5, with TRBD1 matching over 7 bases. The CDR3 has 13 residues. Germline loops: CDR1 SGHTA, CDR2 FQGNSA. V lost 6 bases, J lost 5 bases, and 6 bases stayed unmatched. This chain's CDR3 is CASRRTGVETQYF. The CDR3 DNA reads TGTGCCAGCAGACGAACAGGGGTGGAGACCCAGTACTTC.